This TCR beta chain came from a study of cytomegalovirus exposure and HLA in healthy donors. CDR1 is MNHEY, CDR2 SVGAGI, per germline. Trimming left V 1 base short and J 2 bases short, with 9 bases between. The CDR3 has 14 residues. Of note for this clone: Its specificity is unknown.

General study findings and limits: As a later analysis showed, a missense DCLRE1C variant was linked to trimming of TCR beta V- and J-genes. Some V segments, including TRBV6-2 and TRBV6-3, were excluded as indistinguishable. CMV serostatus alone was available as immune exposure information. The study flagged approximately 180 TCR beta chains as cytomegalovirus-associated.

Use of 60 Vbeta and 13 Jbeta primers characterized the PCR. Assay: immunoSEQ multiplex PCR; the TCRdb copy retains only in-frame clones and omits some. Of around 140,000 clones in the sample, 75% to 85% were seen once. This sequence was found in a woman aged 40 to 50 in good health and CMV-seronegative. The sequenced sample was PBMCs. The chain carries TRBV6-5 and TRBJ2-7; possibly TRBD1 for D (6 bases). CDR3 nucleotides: TGTGCCAGCAGTTACTTAACAGGGCCCTACGAGCAGTACTTC. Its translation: CASSYLTGPYEQYF.